Shown below are 15 T cell receptor beta chains from a single sample sequenced in a study of OX40 agonist ivuxolimab in advanced cancers. Data came from immunoSEQ multiplex PCR; TCRdb stores just in-frame clones and leaves some out. Of around 70,000 clones in the sample, 80% to 90% were seen once. Source: CD4+ or CD8+ T cells sorted from blood, taken in a trial of the OX40 agonist ivuxolimab. The receptors stem from an adult with an advanced solid tumor such as melanoma, head and neck, liver or kidney cancer.

CDR3 bases: TGCGCCAGCAGCTTGGACAGGGATTACAATGAGCAGTTCTTC. Its translation is CASSLDRDYNEQFF. The chain carries TRBV5-1 and TRBJ2-1, with a tentative D call TRBD1 (6 bases). The V gene lost 0 bases and the J gene lost 4 bases, with 8 bases spanning the gap. The germline gives CDR1 SGHRS, CDR2 YFSETQ. The CDR3 is made up of 14 amino acids.

The gene calls are TRBV5-1 and TRBJ1-1; D gene ambiguous. Per the germline V gene, CDR1 is SGHRS and CDR2 is YFSETQ. The length of the CDR3 is 14 residues. V was shortened by 1 base and J by 4 bases, with 11 bases between the two germline ends. The CDR3 nucleotides are TGCGCCAGCAGCTTGATAGGCCAGGCCACTGAAGCTTTCTTT. This codes for CASSLIGQATEAFF.

The rearrangement uses TRBV5-1 and TRBJ2-7, with D tentatively TRBD1 (5 bases). This CDR3 is built from 12 residues. V lost 5 bases to trimming and J lost 4 bases, with 10 bases between them. Germline CDR1 and CDR2: SGHRS and YFSETQ. The chain's CDR3 is CASSTDSYEQYF. The CDR3 DNA reads as TGCGCCAGCAGTACCGACAGTTACGAGCAGTACTTC.

The V call is TRBV7-9, the J call TRBJ2-7; D might be TRBD2 (5 bases). V lost 0 bases to trimming and J lost 5 bases, with 5 bases between them. The CDR3 has 12 residues. CDR1 and CDR2 from the germline V gene are SEHNR and FQNEAQ (reference sequence). The CDR3 spells CASSLAGDEQYF. The DNA for the CDR3 is TGTGCCAGCAGCTTAGCCGGGGACGAGCAGTACTTC.

This clone was detected once. The chain couples TRBV6-6 to TRBJ2-7; TRBD1 matches at 7 bases. CDR1 is MNHNY, CDR2 SVGAGI, per germline (reference sequence). V lost 4 bases and J lost 4; bases outside the gene matches: 4. The CDR3 extends over 13 amino acids. This CDR3 reads CASSSTGSYEQYF. The CDR3 DNA sequence: TGTGCCAGCAGTTCGACAGGGAGTTACGAGCAGTACTTC.

The V and J genes are TRBV7-2 and TRBJ2-5, with 8 bases fitting TRBD2. CDR1 SGHTA and CDR2 FQGNSA come from the germline V gene. The CDR3 length is 15 residues. V dropped 2 bases and J dropped 3; count of bases not matched to a gene: 5. This chain's CDR3 is CASSLRRGAKETQYF. In DNA form, the CDR3 reads TGTGCCAGCAGCTTAAGGCGGGGGGCGAAAGAGACCCAGTACTTC.

This chain joins TRBV7-2 and TRBJ2-1; TRBD1 matches at 7 bases. The V gene end was trimmed by 3 bases and the J gene end by 4 bases; junction bases not matched to a gene: 18. The CDR3 runs to 19 residues. Germline CDR1 reads SGHTA; CDR2 reads FQGNSA. This CDR3 reads CASSLHRQGLLLRYNEQFF. The CDR3 nucleotides are TGTGCCAGCAGCTTGCACAGACAGGGTCTTCTCCTTCGTTACAATGAGCAGTTCTTC.

The chain has TRBV7-9 and TRBJ2-1; 15 bases fit TRBD2. Per germline, CDR1 SEHNR and CDR2 FQNEAQ (reference sequence). The V gene end was trimmed by 5 bases and the J gene end by 9 bases; junction bases not matched to a gene: 5. CDR3 length: 15 residues. The CDR3 reads CASSGRGLAGGEQFF. The DNA for the CDR3 is TGTGCCAGCAGCGGACGGGGACTAGCGGGGGGTGAGCAGTTCTTC.

This sequence joins TRBV13 and TRBJ2-3, with 9 bases that match TRBD2. The CDR3 extends over 16 amino acids. CDR1 is PRHDT, CDR2 FYEKMQ, per germline (reference sequence). The trim removed 2 bases at V and 2 bases at J, leaving 5 bases unmatched. The CDR3 DNA sequence: TGTGCCAGCAGCTTACGGGCTAGCGGGAACACAGATACGCAGTATTTT. Its protein is CASSLRASGNTDTQYF.

The chain recombines TRBV5-8 with TRBJ2-6, with TRBD1 as a possible D gene (6 bases). This CDR3 has 18 amino acids. Trimming pared 4 bases from V and 0 bases from J, leaving 17 bases between. The germline CDR1 and CDR2 sequences are SGHTS and YDEGEE. CDR3 sequence: CASSTAGESLSGANVLTF. For the CDR3, the DNA is TGTGCCAGCAGCACAGCAGGGGAGTCCCTCTCTGGGGCCAACGTCCTGACTTTC.

J is TRBJ1-5 and V is TRBV2; possible D gene TRBD1, 6 bases. The germline gives CDR1 SNHLY, CDR2 FYNNEI. V was clipped by 11 bases and J by 7 bases, with 15 bases between them. The CDR3 has 12 residues. CDR3 sequence reads: CASGGGGQPQHF. The CDR3 DNA is TGTGCCTCCGGGGGGGGCGGGCAGCCCCAGCATTTT.

In this sample, this clone turned up once. The CDR3 region is CAITTDMNTEAFF. CDR3 nucleotides: TGTGCCATCACAACCGATATGAACACTGAAGCTTTCTTT. The genes are TRBV6-6 and TRBJ1-1, with D uncertain. The germline V and J ends were trimmed by 10 bases and 0 bases, with 12 bases remaining between them. The CDR3 is 13 residues long. Looked up from germline, CDR1 is MNHNY and CDR2 is SVGAGI (reference sequence).

V gene TRBV7-3 combines with J gene TRBJ2-2; a possible D gene is TRBD1 (6 bases). The CDR3 consists of 14 residues. The V end lost 4 bases, the J end lost 7 bases, and 13 bases lay between the germline ends. Germline CDR1 reads SGHTA; CDR2 reads FQGTGA. The CDR3, as DNA: TGTGCCAGCAGCTCCTACAGGGATGACGGGGAGCTGTTTTTT. Translation: CASSSYRDDGELFF.

The chain recombines TRBV2 with TRBJ1-2, with D unclear. CDR1 and CDR2 (germline): SNHLY, FYNNEI. CDR3 length equals 11 residues. Trimming took off 6 bases at V and 4 bases at J, with 6 bases between the two ends. The CDR3 loop is CASSAVYGYTF. CDR3 nucleotides: TGTGCCAGCAGCGCGGTCTATGGCTACACCTTC.

The V and J genes are TRBV2 and TRBJ2-7; weak D call: TRBD1 (6 bases). The V and J ends lost 5 bases and 2 bases respectively, with 16 bases between them. From germline, CDR1 is SNHLY and CDR2 FYNNEI. The CDR3 runs to 15 residues. CDR3 DNA: TGTGCCAGCAGTTGGTCCAGGACAGACCCCTACGAGCAGTACTTC. Translating it yields CASSWSRTDPYEQYF.